This entry describes one T cell receptor beta chain. UMI-labeled 5' RACE yielded the TCR beta libraries. Using the 5' RACE reads, TCRdb records one entry per CDR3 protein without DNA. This sample's table reports 19,000 or so distinct CDR3 sequences. This CDR3 is 16 amino acids long. Germline CDR1 DFQATT, CDR2 SNEGSKA (reference sequence). This sample was included in a study of human CD8 memory T cell subsets. The PBMC were taken from buffy coats (from healthy donors). The sample was CD8+ stem-like memory T cells (TSCM and TCM) sorted from PBMCs. Subset of the sample: stem-like memory CD8 T cells (TSTEM), CCR7+ PD-1- TIGIT-. The chain carries TRBV20-1 and TRBJ1-2; TCRdb returns TRBD1, unconfirmable since there is no DNA. This TCR was sampled from a human donor in good health. CDR3 residues: CSAKAPRGDGNYGYTF.